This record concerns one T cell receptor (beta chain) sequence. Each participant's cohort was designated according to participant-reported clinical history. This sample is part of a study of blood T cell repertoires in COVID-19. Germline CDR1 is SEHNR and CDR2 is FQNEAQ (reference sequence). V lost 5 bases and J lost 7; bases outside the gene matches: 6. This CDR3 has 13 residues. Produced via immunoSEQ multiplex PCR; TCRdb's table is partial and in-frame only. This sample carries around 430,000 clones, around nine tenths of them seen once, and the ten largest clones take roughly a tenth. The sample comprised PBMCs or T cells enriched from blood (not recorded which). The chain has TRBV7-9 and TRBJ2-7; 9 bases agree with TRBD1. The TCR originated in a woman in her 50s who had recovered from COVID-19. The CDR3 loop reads CASSKQGAEEQYF. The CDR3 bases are TGTGCCAGCAGCAAACAGGGGGCTGAAGAGCAGTACTTC. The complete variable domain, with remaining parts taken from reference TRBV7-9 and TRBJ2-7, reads DTGVSQNPRHKITKRGQNVTFRCDPISEHNRLYWYRQTLGQGPEFLTYFQNEAQLEKSRLLSDRFSAERPKGSFSTLEIQRTEQGDSAMYLCASSKQGAEEQYFGPGTRLTVT.